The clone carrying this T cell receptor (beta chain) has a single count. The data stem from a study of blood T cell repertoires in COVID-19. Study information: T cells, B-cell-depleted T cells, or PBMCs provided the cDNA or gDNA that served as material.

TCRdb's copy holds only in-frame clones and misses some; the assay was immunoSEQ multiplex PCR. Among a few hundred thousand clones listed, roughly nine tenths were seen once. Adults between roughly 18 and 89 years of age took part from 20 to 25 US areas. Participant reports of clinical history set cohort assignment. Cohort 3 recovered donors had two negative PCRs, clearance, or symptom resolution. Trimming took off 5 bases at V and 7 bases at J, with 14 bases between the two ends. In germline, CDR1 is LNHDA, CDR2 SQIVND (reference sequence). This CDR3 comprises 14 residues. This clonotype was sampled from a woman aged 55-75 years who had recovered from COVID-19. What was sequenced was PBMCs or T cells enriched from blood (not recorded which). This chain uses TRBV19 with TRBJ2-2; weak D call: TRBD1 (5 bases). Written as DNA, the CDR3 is TGTGCCAGTAGTCAGACAGACCTTGGCGGGGAGCTGTTTTTT. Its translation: CASSQTDLGGELFF. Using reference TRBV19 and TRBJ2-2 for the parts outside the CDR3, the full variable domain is DGGITQSPKYLFRKEGQNVTLSCEQNLNHDAMYWYRQDPGQGLRLIYYSQIVNDFQKGDIAEGYSVSREKKESFPLTVTSAQKNPTAFYLCASSQTDLGGELFFGEGSRLTVL.